This TCR beta chain stems from a study of technical replicates of blood from a handful of donors. The table came from immunoSEQ multiplex PCR; TCRdb's copy has only in-frame clones and leaves some out. This table holds about 75,000 clones, 75% to 95% found once. Germline V gives CDR1 MGHRA, CDR2 YSYEKL. With 1 base clipped from V and 5 bases from J, the junction kept 5 bases outside the gene matches. This CDR3 has 16 amino acids. The source material was T cells isolated from PBMCs. The V and J genes are TRBV4-1 and TRBJ2-1; 10 bases align to TRBD1. The sequence was obtained from a human donor in good health. Some clones in this sample may be carry-over from other donors' samples. In DNA form, the CDR3 reads TGCGCCAGCAGCCAAGTGGGACAGGGGACCCACAATGAGCAGTTCTTC. It codes for CASSQVGQGTHNEQFF.